This T cell receptor beta chain was sequenced in a study of T-cell reconstitution after alpha-beta-depleted transplantation in children. From germline, CDR1 is MNHEY and CDR2 SMNVEV (reference sequence). This CDR3 is built from 15 residues. The germline V and J ends were trimmed by 4 bases and 0 bases, with 9 bases remaining between them. The TCRbeta library incorporated unique molecular identifiers. TCRdb fed the PCR reads into MiXCR, producing one record per CDR3 protein. The sample records hundreds of thousands of distinct CDR3 sequences, under 15% being singletons. The source material was PBMCs, mostly from graft donor cells, sampled 360 days after TCRalphabeta/CD19-depleted stem cell transplant. The sequence derives from a male patient younger than 18 who had a stem cell transplant for acute myeloid leukemia, so the T cells may come from the graft donor. V and J are TRBV27 and TRBJ2-2; D uncertain. This CDR3 reads CASSSSAANTGELFF. CDR3 sequence (DNA): TGTGCCAGCAGTTCATCCGCGGCGAACACCGGGGAGCTGTTTTTT.